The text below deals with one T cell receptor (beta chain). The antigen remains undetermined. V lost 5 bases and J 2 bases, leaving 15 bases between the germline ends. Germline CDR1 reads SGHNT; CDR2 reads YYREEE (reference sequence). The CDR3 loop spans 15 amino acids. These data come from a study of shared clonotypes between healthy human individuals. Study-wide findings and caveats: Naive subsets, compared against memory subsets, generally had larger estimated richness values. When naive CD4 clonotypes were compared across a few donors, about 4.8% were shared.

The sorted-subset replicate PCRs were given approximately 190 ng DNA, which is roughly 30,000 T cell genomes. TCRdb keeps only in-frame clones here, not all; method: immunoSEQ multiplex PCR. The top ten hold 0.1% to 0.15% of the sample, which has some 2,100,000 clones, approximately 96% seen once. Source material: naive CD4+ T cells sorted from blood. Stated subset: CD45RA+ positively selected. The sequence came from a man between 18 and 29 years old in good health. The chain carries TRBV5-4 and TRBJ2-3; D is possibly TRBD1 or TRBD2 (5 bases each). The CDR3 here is CASRGVGPVTDTQYF. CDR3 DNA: TGTGCCAGCAGGGGGGTGGGTCCCGTCACAGATACGCAGTATTTT.